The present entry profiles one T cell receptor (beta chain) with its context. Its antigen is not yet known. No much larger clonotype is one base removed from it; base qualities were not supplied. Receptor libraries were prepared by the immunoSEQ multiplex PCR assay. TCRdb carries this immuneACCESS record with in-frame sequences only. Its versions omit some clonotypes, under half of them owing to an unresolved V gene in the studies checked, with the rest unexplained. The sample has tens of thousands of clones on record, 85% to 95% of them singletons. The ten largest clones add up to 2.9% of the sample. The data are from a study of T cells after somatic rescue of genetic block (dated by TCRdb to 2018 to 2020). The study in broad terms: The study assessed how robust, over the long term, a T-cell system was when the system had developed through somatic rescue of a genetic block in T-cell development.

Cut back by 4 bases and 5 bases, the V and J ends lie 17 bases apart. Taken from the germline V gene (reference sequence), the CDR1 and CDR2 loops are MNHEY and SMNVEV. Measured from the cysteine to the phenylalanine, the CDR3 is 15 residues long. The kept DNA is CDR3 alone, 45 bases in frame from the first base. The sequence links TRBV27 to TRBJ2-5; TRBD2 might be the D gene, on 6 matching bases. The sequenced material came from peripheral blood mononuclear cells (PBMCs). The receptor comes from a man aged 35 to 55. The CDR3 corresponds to CASSSLVGSSETQYF. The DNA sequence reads TGTGCCAGCAGTTCCCTAGTCGGGAGCAGCGAGACCCAGTACTTC.